One and the same sample provided the 12 T cell receptor beta chains below, sequenced in a study of OX40 agonist ivuxolimab in advanced cancers. Produced via immunoSEQ multiplex PCR; TCRdb's table is partial and in-frame only. The data contain 35,000 to 40,000 clones, over 80% of them singletons. The specimen comprised CD4+ or CD8+ T cells sorted from blood, sampled in a trial of the OX40 agonist ivuxolimab. The source is an adult with an advanced solid tumor such as melanoma, head and neck, liver or kidney cancer.

This chain joins TRBV7-2 and TRBJ2-3; 7 bases map to TRBD1. Looked up from germline, CDR1 is SGHTA and CDR2 is FQGNSA. CDR3 size: 15 residues. Trimming took 5 bases from V and 0 from J; bases not matched to a gene: 5. This CDR3 reads CASSQRDRSTDTQYF. The DNA for the CDR3 is TGTGCCAGCAGCCAACGGGACAGAAGCACAGATACGCAGTATTTT.

The genes are TRBV15 and TRBJ2-2; D is tentatively TRBD1 or TRBD2 (7 bases each). The CDR3 consists of 18 residues. V lost 0 bases and J lost 7, with 21 bases in between. Germline V lookup: CDR1 LNHNV, CDR2 YYDKDF (reference sequence). The CDR3 is CATSRDKGTQGGNGELFF. CDR3 bases: TGTGCCACCAGCAGAGACAAAGGGACTCAGGGGGGGAACGGGGAGCTGTTTTTT.

The chain joins TRBV9 to TRBJ1-5; D gene uncertain. From germline, CDR1 is SGDLS and CDR2 YYNGEE. The CDR3 extends over 14 amino acids. Trimming pared 5 bases from V and 1 base from J, leaving 10 bases between. CDR3 sequence reads: CASSSGGSNQPQHF. In DNA, the CDR3 is TGTGCCAGCAGTTCGGGAGGGAGCAATCAGCCCCAGCATTTT. The full variable domain, its missing parts supplied by reference TRBV9 and TRBJ1-5, is DSGVTQTPKHLITATGQRVTLRCSPRSGDLSVYWYQQSLDQGLQFLIQYYNGEERAKGNILERFSAQQFPDLHSELNLSSLELGDSALYFCASSSGGSNQPQHFGDGTRLSIL.

This chain uses TRBV28 with TRBJ2-7; a weak D match, TRBD2 (6 bases). Trimming took off 8 bases at V and 6 bases at J, with 29 bases between the two ends. This CDR3 spans 17 amino acids. The germline V gene has CDR1 MDHEN and CDR2 SYDVKM. CDR3 loop: CASGSSVVSLWRGEQYF. The CDR3, as DNA: TGTGCCAGCGGGTCTTCCGTCGTCAGCCTTTGGCGGGGCGAGCAGTACTTC.

The chain couples TRBV7-9 to TRBJ1-3; D possibly corresponds to TRBD1 (6 bases). V lost 5 bases to trimming and J lost 8 bases, with 13 bases between them. The CDR3 is made up of 13 amino acids. The V gene's germline CDR1 is SEHNR and CDR2 FQNEAQ (reference sequence). Here the CDR3 DNA reads TGTGCCAGCAGCCCCCGGACAGCGGACACCATATATTTT. This sequence encodes CASSPRTADTIYF.

This clone was observed once. CDR3 DNA: TGTGCCAGCAGGGGAATCGGTGAGCAGTTCTTC. Its translation is CASRGIGEQFF. This sequence joins TRBV2 and TRBJ2-1; D not certain. The V end was cut by 6 bases, the J end by 9 bases, with 9 bases between. The germline CDR1 and CDR2 sequences are SNHLY and FYNNEI. The CDR3 runs to 11 residues. Full variable domain (missing parts from reference TRBV2 and TRBJ2-1): EPEVTQTPSHQVTQMGQEVILRCVPISNHLYFYWYRQILGQKVEFLVSFYNNEISEKSEIFDDQFSVERPDGSNFTLKIRSTKLEDSAMYFCASRGIGEQFFGPGTRLTVL.

J is TRBJ1-3 and V is TRBV2; tentative D call: TRBD1 (6 bases). Trimming left V 8 bases short and J 0 bases short, with 14 bases between. Looked up from germline, CDR1 is SNHLY and CDR2 is FYNNEI. CDR3 length: 15 amino acids. The DNA for the CDR3 is TGTGCCAGCTCGGGGGACACCAGCTCTGGAAACACCATATATTTT. Protein product: CASSGDTSSGNTIYF.

About this clone: The DNA is omitted, as the CDR3 cannot be located on it reliably, and the CDR3 follows TCRdb's listing. This chain joins TRBV21-1 and TRBJ2-1; the table gives TRBD2 as D, unverified against the DNA. TRBV21-1 is a known pseudogene. The CDR3 contains 22 residues when both ends are counted. CDR3 sequence: CASSIVACGTSGRIGSYNEQFF.

This chain links TRBV5-4 with TRBJ1-1; 7 positions agree with TRBD1. Germline CDR1 is SGHNT and CDR2 is YYREEE (reference sequence). The V and J ends lost 4 bases and 5 bases, in that order; junction bases with no gene match: 8. The CDR3 consists of 14 residues. The CDR3 bases are TGTGCCAGCAGCGTTACACAGGGGAGAACTGAAGCTTTCTTT. Protein sequence: CASSVTQGRTEAFF.

This chain connects TRBV9 to TRBJ2-3; tentative D call: TRBD2 (5 bases). Trimming removed 4 bases at V and 1 base at J, with 7 bases between. Germline V gene data show CDR1 as SGDLS and CDR2 as YYNGEE. CDR3 length: 13 residues. Here the CDR3 DNA reads TGTGCCAGCAGCCGGGGAGGCACAGATACGCAGTATTTT. This gives the protein CASSRGGTDTQYF.

The rearrangement uses TRBV28 and TRBJ2-3, with 7 nucleotides matching TRBD2. The junction had 8 bases not matched to a gene; V was cut back by 10 bases and J by 1 base. The CDR3 is 14 amino acids. Germline assignment: CDR1 MDHEN and CDR2 SYDVKM. This CDR3 reads CATKRGGGTDTQYF. The CDR3 DNA sequence: TGTGCCACCAAGCGGGGCGGGGGCACAGATACGCAGTATTTT.

The chain links TRBV19 to TRBJ2-1, with D uncertain. The CDR3 is made up of 14 amino acids. Trimming left V 3 bases short and J 15 bases short, with 21 bases between. Germline loops: CDR1 LNHDA, CDR2 SQIVND (reference sequence). The CDR3 region is CASSISLWALDGFF. The CDR3 coding sequence is TGTGCCAGTAGTATCTCTCTCTGGGCCCTCGACGGGTTCTTC. Full variable domain (outside the CDR3, taken from reference TRBV19 and TRBJ2-1): DGGITQSPKYLFRKEGQNVTLSCEQNLNHDAMYWYRQDPGQGLRLIYYSQIVNDFQKGDIAEGYSVSREKKESFPLTVTSAQKNPTAFYLCASSISLWALDGFFGPGTRLTVL.